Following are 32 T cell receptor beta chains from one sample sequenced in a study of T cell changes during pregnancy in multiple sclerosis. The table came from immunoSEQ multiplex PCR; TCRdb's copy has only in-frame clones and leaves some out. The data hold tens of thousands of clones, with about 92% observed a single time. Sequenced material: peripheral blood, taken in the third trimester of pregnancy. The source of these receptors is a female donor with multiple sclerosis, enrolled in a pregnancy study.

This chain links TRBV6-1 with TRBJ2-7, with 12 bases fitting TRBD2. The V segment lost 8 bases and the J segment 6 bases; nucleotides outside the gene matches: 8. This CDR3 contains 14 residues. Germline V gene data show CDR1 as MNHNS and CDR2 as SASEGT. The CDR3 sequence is CASRRLAGVGEQYF. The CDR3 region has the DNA TGTGCCAGCCGGAGACTAGCGGGAGTGGGCGAGCAGTACTTC.

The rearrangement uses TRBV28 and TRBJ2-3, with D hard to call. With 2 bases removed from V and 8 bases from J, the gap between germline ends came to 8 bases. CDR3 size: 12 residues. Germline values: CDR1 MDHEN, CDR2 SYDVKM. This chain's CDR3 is CASSLVSSTQYF. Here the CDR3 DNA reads TGTGCCAGCAGTTTAGTCTCTTCTACGCAGTATTTT. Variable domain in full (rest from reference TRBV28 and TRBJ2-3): DVKVTQSSRYLVKRTGEKVFLECVQDMDHENMFWYRQDPGLGLRLIYFSYDVKMKEKGDIPEGYSVSREKKERFSLILESASTNQTSMYLCASSLVSSTQYFGPGTRLTVL.

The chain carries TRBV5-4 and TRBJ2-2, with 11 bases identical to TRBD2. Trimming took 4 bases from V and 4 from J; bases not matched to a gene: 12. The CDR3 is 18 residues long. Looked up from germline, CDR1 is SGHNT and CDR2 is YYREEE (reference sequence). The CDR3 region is CASSPTSGRWVGTGELFF. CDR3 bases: TGTGCCAGCAGCCCCACTAGCGGGAGATGGGTTGGCACCGGGGAGCTGTTTTTT.

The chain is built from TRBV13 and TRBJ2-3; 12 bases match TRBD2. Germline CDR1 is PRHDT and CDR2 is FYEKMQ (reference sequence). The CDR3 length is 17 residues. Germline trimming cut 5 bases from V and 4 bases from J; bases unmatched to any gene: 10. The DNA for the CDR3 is TGTGCCAGCAGCCCGTACGGACTAGCGGGACGGTCAGATACGCAGTATTTT. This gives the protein CASSPYGLAGRSDTQYF.

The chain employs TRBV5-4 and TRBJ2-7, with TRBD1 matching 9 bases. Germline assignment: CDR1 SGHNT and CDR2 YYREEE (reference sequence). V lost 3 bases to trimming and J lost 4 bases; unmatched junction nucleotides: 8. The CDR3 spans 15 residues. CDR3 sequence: CASSYPGQGLYEQYF. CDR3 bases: TGTGCCAGCAGCTACCCGGGACAGGGACTTTACGAGCAGTACTTC.

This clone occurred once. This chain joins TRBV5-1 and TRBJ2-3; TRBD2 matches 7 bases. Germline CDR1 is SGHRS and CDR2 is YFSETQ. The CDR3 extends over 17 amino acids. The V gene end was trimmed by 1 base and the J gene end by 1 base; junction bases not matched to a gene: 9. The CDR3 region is CASSLLPASGGTDTQYF. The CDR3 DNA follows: TGCGCCAGCAGCTTGCTACCGGCTAGCGGAGGCACAGATACGCAGTATTTT.

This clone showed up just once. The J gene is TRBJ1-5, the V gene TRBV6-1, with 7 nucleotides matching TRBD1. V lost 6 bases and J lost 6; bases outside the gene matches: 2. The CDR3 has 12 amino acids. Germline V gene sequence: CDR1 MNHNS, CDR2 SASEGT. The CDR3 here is CASRGTAQPQHF. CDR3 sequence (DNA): TGTGCCAGCAGAGGGACAGCTCAGCCCCAGCATTTT.

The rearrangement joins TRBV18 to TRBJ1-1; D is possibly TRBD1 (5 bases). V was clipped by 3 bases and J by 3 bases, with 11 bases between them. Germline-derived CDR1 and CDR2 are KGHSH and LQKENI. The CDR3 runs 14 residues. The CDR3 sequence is CASSPARGDTEAFF. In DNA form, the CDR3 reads TGTGCCAGCTCACCTGCACGGGGGGACACTGAAGCTTTCTTT.

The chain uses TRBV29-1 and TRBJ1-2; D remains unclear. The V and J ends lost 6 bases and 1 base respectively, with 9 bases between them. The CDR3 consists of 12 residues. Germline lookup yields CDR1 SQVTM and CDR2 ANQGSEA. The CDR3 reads CSVGGVNYGYTF. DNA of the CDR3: TGCAGCGTCGGTGGAGTTAACTATGGCTACACCTTC.

CDR3: CSVVVTGAEQYF. The CDR3, as DNA: TGCAGCGTTGTGGTCACAGGGGCCGAGCAGTACTTC. The chain carries TRBV29-1 and TRBJ2-7; 7 positions agree with TRBD1. J lost 6 bases, V lost 4 bases, and 6 bases had no gene match. Germline CDR1 reads SQVTM; CDR2 reads ANQGSEA. CDR3 size: 12 residues.

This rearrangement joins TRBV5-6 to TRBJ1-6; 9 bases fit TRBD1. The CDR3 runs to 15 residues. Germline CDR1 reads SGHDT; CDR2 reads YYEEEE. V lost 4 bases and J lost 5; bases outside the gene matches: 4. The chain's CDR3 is CASSVRQGDNSPLHF. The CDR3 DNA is TGTGCCAGCAGCGTAAGACAGGGGGATAATTCACCCCTCCACTTT.

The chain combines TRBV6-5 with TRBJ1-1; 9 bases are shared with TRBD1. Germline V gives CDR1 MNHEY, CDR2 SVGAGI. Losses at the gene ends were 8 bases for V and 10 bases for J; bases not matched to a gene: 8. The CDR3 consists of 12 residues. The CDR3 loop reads CASRTGALGAFF. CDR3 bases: TGTGCCAGCCGGACAGGGGCGCTAGGAGCTTTCTTT.

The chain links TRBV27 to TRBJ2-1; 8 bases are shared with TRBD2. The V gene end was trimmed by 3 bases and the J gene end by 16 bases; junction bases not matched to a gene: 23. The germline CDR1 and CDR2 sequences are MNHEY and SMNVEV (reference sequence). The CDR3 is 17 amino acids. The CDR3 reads CASSLGGVAPAGTSEFF. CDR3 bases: TGTGCCAGCAGTTTGGGGGGGGTCGCACCGGCCGGGACTAGTGAATTCTTC.

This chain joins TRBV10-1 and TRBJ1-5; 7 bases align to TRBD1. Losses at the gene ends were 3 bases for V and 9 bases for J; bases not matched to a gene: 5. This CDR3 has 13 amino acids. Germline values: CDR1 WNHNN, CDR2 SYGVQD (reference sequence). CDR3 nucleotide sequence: TGCGCCAGCAGTGACGACAGGGACCGGCCCCAGCATTTT. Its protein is CASSDDRDRPQHF.

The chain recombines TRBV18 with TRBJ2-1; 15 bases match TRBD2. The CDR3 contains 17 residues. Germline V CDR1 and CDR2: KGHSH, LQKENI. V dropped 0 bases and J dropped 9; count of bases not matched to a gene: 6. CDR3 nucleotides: TGTGCCAGCTCACCACCAACGGGACTAGCGGGAGGACTTGAGCAGTTCTTC. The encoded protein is CASSPPTGLAGGLEQFF.

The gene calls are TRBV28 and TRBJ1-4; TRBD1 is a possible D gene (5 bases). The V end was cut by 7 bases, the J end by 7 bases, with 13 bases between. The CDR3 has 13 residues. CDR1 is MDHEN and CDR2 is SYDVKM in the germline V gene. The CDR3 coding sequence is TGTGCCAGCACGGCGGGGGGTAGTGAAAAACTGTTTTTT. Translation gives CASTAGGSEKLFF.

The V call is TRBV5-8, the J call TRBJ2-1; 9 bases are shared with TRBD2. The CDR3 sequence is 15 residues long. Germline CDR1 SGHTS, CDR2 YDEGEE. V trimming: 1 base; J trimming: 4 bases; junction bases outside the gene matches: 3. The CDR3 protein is CASSLFLAGYNEQFF. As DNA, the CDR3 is TGTGCCAGCAGCTTGTTTCTAGCGGGATACAATGAGCAGTTCTTC. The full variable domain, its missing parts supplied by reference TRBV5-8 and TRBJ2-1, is EAGVTQSPTHLIKTRGQQATLRCSPISGHTSVYWYQQALGLGLQFLLWYDEGEERNRGNFPPRFSGRQFPNYSSELNVNALELEDSALYLCASSLFLAGYNEQFFGPGTRLTVL.

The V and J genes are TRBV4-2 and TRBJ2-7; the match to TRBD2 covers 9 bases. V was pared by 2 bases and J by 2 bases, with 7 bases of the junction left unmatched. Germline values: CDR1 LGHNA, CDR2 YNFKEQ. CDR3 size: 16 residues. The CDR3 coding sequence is TGTGCCAGCAGCCAACCCTCGACTAGCGGTACCTACGAGCAGTACTTC. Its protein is CASSQPSTSGTYEQYF.

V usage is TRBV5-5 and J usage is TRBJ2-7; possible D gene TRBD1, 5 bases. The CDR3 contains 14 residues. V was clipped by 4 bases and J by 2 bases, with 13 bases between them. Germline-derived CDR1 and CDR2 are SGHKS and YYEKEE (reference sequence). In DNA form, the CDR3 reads TGTGCCAGCAGCGGCGACTTGACAGCCTACGAGCAGTACTTC. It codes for CASSGDLTAYEQYF.

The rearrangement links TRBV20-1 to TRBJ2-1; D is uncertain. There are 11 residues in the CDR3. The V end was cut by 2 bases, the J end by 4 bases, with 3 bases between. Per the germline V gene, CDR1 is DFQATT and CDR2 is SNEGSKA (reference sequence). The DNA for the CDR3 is TGCAGTGCTAGACAATACAATGAGCAGTTCTTC. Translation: CSARQYNEQFF.

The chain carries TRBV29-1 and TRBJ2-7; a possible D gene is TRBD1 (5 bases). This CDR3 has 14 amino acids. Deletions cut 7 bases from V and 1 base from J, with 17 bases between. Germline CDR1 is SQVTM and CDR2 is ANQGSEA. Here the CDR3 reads CSASGIITSYEQYF. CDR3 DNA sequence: TGCAGCGCCTCAGGGATCATAACATCCTACGAGCAGTACTTC.

This chain's CDR3 is CASSKWGVRGNQPQHF. The DNA of the CDR3 is TGTGCCAGCAGCAAATGGGGGGTCAGAGGCAATCAGCCCCAGCATTTT. V usage is TRBV21-1 and J usage is TRBJ1-5. TRBV21-1 counts as a pseudogene. This CDR3 region has 16 residues.

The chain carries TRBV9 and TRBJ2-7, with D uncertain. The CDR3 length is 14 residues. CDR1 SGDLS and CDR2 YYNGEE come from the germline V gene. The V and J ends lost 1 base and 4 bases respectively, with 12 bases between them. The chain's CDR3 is CASSVTGSQYEQYF. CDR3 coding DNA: TGTGCCAGCAGCGTAACCGGGTCCCAATACGAGCAGTACTTC.

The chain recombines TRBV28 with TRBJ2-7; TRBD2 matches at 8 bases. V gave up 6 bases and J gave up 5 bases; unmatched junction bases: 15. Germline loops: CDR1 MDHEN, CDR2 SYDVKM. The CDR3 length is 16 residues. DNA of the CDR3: TGTGCCAGCAGAATCTTTGGGGGACTAGGAAAAAACGAGCAGTACTTC. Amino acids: CASRIFGGLGKNEQYF. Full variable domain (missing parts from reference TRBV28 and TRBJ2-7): DVKVTQSSRYLVKRTGEKVFLECVQDMDHENMFWYRQDPGLGLRLIYFSYDVKMKEKGDIPEGYSVSREKKERFSLILESASTNQTSMYLCASRIFGGLGKNEQYFGPGTRLTVT.

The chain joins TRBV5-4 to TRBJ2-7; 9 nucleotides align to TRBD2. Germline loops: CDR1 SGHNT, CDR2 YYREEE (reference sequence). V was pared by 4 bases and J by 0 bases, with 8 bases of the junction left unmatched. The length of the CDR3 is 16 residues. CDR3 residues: CASSLRTSANSYEQYF. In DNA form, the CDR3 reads TGTGCCAGCAGCCTCCGGACTAGCGCCAACTCCTACGAGCAGTACTTC.

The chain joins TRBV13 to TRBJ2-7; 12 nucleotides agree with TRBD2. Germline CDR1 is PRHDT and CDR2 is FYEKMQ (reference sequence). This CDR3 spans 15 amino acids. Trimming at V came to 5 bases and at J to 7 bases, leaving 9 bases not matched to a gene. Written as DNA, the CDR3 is TGTGCCAGCAGCCCCCCTAGCGGGAGGGCCTCGGAGCAGTACTTC. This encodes CASSPPSGRASEQYF.

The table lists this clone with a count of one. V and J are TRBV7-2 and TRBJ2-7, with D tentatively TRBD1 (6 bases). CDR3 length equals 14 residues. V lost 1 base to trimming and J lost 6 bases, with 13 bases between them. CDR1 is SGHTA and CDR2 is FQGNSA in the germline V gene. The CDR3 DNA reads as TGTGCCAGCAGCTTAGAAGGACGAGGGGGCGAGCAGTACTTC. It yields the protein CASSLEGRGGEQYF.

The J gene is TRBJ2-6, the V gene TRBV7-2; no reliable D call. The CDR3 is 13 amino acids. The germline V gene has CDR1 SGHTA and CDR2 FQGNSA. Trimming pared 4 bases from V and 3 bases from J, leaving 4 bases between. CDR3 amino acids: CASSSSGANVLTF. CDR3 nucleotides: TGTGCCAGCAGCTCCAGTGGGGCCAACGTCCTGACTTTC. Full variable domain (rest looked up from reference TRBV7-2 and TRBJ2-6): GAGVSQSPSNKVTEKGKDVELRCDPISGHTALYWYRQSLGQGLEFLIYFQGNSAPDKSGLPSDRFSAERTGGSVSTLTIQRTQQEDSAVYLCASSSSGANVLTFGAGSRLTVL.

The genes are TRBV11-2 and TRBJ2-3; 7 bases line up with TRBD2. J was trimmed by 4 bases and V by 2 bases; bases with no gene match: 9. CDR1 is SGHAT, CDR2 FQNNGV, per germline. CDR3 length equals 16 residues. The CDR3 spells CASSLWGGRVPDTQYF. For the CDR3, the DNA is TGTGCCAGCAGCTTATGGGGGGGAAGGGTCCCAGATACGCAGTATTTT.

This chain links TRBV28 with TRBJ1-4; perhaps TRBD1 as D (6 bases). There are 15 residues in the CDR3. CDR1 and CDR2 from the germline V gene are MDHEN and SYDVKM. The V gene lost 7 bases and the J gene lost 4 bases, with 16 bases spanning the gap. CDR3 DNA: TGTGCCAGCAACCCAGGGGCACACTTTAATGAAAAACTGTTTTTT. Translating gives CASNPGAHFNEKLFF.

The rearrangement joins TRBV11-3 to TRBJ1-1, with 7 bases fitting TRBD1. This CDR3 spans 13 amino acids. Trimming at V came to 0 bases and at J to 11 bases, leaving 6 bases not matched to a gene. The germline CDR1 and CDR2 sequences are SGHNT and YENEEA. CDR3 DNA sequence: TGTGCCAGCAGCTTAGATGTGACAGGGAGGGCTTTCTTT. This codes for CASSLDVTGRAFF.

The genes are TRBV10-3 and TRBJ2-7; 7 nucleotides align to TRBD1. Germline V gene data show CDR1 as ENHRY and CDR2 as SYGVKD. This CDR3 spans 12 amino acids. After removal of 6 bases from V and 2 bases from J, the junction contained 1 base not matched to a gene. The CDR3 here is CAISGTAYEQYF. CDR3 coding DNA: TGTGCCATCAGCGGGACAGCCTACGAGCAGTACTTC.